Reported below is one T cell receptor (beta chain). No antigen is known for it. CDR1 and CDR2 (germline): MNHEY, SMNVEV (reference sequence). This CDR3 has 14 residues. V was clipped by 10 bases and J by 0 bases; unmatched bases: 6. This sample was included in a study of vaccination effects on CD4 cells after COVID-19. Only in-frame clones appear in the TCRdb table, and some are missing; sequencing was by immunoSEQ multiplex PCR. The sample holds approximately 26,000 clones, around 70% seen once. Whole-study findings and limits: Sampling in the study covered few convalescent patients and included no early post-infection timepoints.

Antigen-specific CD4+ T cells were expanded with viral peptide pools in the ViraFEST assay before sequencing. Upon completion of about ten days in culture, CD4+ T cells were isolated. Two doses of BNT162b2 or mRNA-1273 vaccine were administered to participants. According to the study, vaccine recipients showed no prior SARS-CoV-2 infection and negative nucleocapsid antibodies. Both day 3 and day 7 saw half the medium replaced with IL-2 medium. This specimen was CD4+ T cells from PBMCs cultured with HCoV-NL63 spike peptides, taken after COVID-19 vaccination. The TCR originated in a human donor who received a COVID-19 vaccine. The chain couples TRBV27 to TRBJ1-3, with 7 bases fitting TRBD1. The CDR3 sequence: CAITGASSGNTIYF. CDR3 DNA: TGTGCCATTACAGGGGCCAGCTCTGGAAACACCATATATTTT.